This T cell receptor (beta chain) was captured in a study of blood T cell repertoires in COVID-19. The CDR3 has 14 amino acids. Germline loops: CDR1 LNHNV, CDR2 YYDKDF (reference sequence). With V trimmed by 4 bases and J by 8 bases, 6 bases remained unmatched. How the authors handled the data: By means of reference gene primer amplification, nucleated cell counts were estimated. Here immunoSEQ multiplex PCR was the method, and the copy in TCRdb shows in-frame clones only, minus some. That table supplies the V and J calls and clone size; D and trimming were determined from the DNA. The sample includes fewer than 250,000 clones, about 86% of them seen just once.

The chain joins TRBV15 to TRBJ2-3; 10 nucleotides agree with TRBD2. The sequence derives from a woman aged 50 to 60 with acute or convalescent COVID-19. Sequencing was done on a sample of peripheral blood. CDR3 in amino acids: CATSTERGGVTQYF. In DNA form, the CDR3 reads TGTGCCACCAGCACCGAGCGGGGGGGTGTTACGCAGTATTTT. Drawing the rest from reference TRBV15 and TRBJ2-3, the complete variable domain is DAMVIQNPRYQVTQFGKPVTLSCSQTLNHNVMYWYQQKSSQAPKLLFHYYDKDFNNEADTPDNFQSRRPNTSFCFLDIRSPGLGDTAMYLCATSTERGGVTQYFGPGTRLTVL.